This T cell receptor (beta chain) was recovered during a study of STAT5B mutations in CD4+ large granular lymphocyte leukemia. In the study overall: Healthy donors showed HLA-associated enrichment of the CDR3 'QG' motif. Findings of the study overall: No patients shared main leukemic clonotypes, though roughly 27% appeared at low frequency elsewhere. Without putative leukemic clones, patient CD4-sorted repertoires remained more clonal than healthy CD4+ repertoires. 8/27 top patient clones versus 2/35 control clones were TRBV06-family.

Sequencing was performed with immunoSEQ multiplex PCR; in TCRdb, only in-frame clones are kept and a portion is missing. The sample includes 30,000 to 40,000 clones, about 85% seen only once; the top ten take 3.4%. Trimming removed 4 bases from V and 3 bases from J, with 13 bases in between. The CDR3 length is 15 residues. Germline V gene data show CDR1 as ENHRY and CDR2 as SYGVKD. On this clone: The antigen is unknown.

This TCR was recovered from a human donor in good health. Sequencing was done on a sample of CD4+ T cells from blood buffy coats. This chain joins TRBV10-3 and TRBJ1-5; possible D gene TRBD1, 5 bases. CDR3 DNA: TGTGCCATCAGTGGGGCGGGGGGAACCAATCAGCCCCAGCATTTT. Translating it yields CAISGAGGTNQPQHF.